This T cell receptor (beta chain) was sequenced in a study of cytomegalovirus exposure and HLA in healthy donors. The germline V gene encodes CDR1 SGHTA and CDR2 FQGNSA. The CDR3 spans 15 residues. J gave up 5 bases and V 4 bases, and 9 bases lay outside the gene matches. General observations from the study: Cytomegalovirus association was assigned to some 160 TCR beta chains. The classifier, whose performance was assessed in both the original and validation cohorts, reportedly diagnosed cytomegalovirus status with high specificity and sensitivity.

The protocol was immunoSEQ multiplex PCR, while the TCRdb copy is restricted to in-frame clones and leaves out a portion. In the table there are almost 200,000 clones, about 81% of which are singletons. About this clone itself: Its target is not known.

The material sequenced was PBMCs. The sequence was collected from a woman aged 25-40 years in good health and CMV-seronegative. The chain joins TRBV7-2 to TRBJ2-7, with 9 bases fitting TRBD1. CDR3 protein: CASSWKRTGAHEQYF. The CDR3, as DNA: TGTGCCAGCAGCTGGAAACGGACAGGGGCCCACGAGCAGTACTTC.